This TCR beta chain was identified during a study of blood T cell repertoires in COVID-19. In the study overall: Nucleic acid was either cDNA or gDNA, and it came from T cells, B-cell-depleted T cells, or PBMCs.

With 2 bases removed from V and 2 bases from J, the gap between germline ends came to 9 bases. Germline V CDR1 and CDR2: LGHDT, YNNKEL (reference sequence). The CDR3 totals 14 residues. Sequenced by immunoSEQ multiplex PCR; TCRdb stores in-frame clones only, minus some. Counted here are about 78,000 clones, about 89% occurring once; the ten biggest clones make up around 4.5%. The specimen was peripheral blood. The TCR comes from a man aged 45-65 years with active or convalescent COVID-19. The chain employs TRBV3-1 (or the pseudogene TRBV3-2) and TRBJ1-1; maybe TRBD1 (6 bases). The CDR3 DNA reads TGTGCCAGCAGCCAAAAGGGGGTTAACACTGAAGCTTTCTTT. This gives the protein CASSQKGVNTEAFF.